Sequencing of this T cell receptor beta chain was carried out in a study of low-dose radiotherapy and immunotherapy resistance in tumors. This CDR3 has 13 amino acids. In germline, CDR1 is LNHDA, CDR2 SQIVND (reference sequence). V gave up 3 bases and J gave up 8 bases, with 13 bases separating them. First-strand cDNA relied on TRAV- and TRBV-specific primers spanning alpha and beta chains. A roughly 20-cycle PCR with a constant-region primer and V-primer adapter amplified TCRs. Via MiXCR, TCRdb re-called the reads, giving one row per CDR3 protein. The table has some 7,400 distinct CDR3 sequences, roughly three fifths seen once.

The receptor was isolated from a human donor with advanced metastatic prostate, ovarian, gallbladder or colorectal cancer (not recorded which). This table probably holds off-target reads from a library built for another chain. The gene calls are TRBV19 and TRBJ1-2; D is unresolved. CDR3 nucleotides: TGTGCCAGTAGTATCAGAGAGGACCGCGGCTACACCTTC. This sequence encodes CASSIREDRGYTF.